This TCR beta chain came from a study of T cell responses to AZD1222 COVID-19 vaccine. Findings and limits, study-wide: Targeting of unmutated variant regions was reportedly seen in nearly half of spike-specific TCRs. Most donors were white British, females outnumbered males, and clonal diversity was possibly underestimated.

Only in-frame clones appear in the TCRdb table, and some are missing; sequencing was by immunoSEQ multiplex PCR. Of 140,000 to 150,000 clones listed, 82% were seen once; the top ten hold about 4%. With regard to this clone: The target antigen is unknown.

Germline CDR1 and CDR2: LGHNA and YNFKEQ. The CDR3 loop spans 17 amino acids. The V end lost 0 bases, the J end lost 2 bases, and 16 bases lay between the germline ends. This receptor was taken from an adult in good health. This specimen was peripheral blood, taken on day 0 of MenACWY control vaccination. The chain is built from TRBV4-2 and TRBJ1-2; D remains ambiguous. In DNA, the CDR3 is TGTGCCAGCAGCCAAGATCGAGGGCCAGACACCAACTATGGCTACACCTTC. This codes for CASSQDRGPDTNYGYTF.